These 17 T cell receptor beta chains originate from one sample sequenced in a study of type 1 and type 2 diabetes patients. Amplification started from genomic DNA. The TCR beta CDR3 region was amplified using 30 forward and 13 reverse primers. From the multiplex PCR reads, TCRdb called clonotypes with MiXCR, one entry per CDR3 protein. In the table there are around 300,000 distinct CDR3 sequences, 45% to 60% of which are singletons. Sequenced: peripheral blood mononuclear cells (PBMCs). These receptors were taken from a man aged 18-30 years with type 2 diabetes.

The chain is built from TRBV20-1 and TRBJ2-6; unclear D gene. V lost 0 bases to trimming and J lost 4 bases, with 4 bases between them. The germline CDR1 and CDR2 sequences are DFQATT and SNEGSKA (reference sequence). CDR3 length: 13 amino acids. For the CDR3, the DNA is TGCAGTGCTAGAGATGGAGGGGCCAACGTCCTGACTTTC. It yields the protein CSARDGGANVLTF.

This clonotype has a handful of counts. V and J are TRBV20-1 and TRBJ2-7; 7 bases are shared with TRBD1. The CDR3 is 14 residues long. V lost 1 base and J lost 2; bases outside the gene matches: 5. Germline V lookup: CDR1 DFQATT, CDR2 SNEGSKA (reference sequence). The chain's CDR3 is CSARGTGGAYEQYF. The CDR3 nucleotides are TGCAGTGCTAGAGGGACAGGCGGTGCCTACGAGCAGTACTTC.

This clonotype has only a few counts. The chain is built from TRBV6-1 and TRBJ2-6; D uncertain. V was trimmed by 3 bases and J by 2 bases, leaving 11 bases between them. Germline assignment: CDR1 MNHNS and CDR2 SASEGT. The CDR3 totals 16 residues. The CDR3 DNA follows: TGTGCCAGCAGTGAGCACCGGGCCGCTGGGGCCAACGTCCTGACTTTC. This sequence encodes CASSEHRAAGANVLTF.

In its sample, this clonotype was seen once. V usage is TRBV7-6 and J usage is TRBJ2-7, with TRBD2 matching 13 bases. After removal of 4 bases from V and 4 bases from J, the junction contained 10 bases not matched to a gene. Per germline, CDR1 SGHVS and CDR2 FNYEAQ. The CDR3 runs 17 residues. The CDR3 protein is CASSYTSGRALRYEQYF. For the CDR3, the DNA is TGTGCCAGCAGCTACACTAGCGGGAGGGCCTTACGGTACGAGCAGTACTTC.

Points on this clonotype: A much larger clone lies a single base off, so this may be a read error. Without the conserved terminal phenylalanine or tryptophan, this CDR3 likely stems from a read error. The V and J genes are TRBV10-3 and TRBJ1-1; D gene uncertain. With 0 bases removed from V and 0 bases from J, the gap between germline ends came to 8 bases. The CDR3 contains 15 residues. Germline lookup yields CDR1 ENHRY and CDR2 SYGVKD. The CDR3 loop reads CAISESVGMNTEAFL. CDR3 sequence (DNA): TGTGCCATCAGTGAGTCTGTAGGGATGAACACTGAAGCTTTCCTT.

The genes are TRBV7-8 and TRBJ1-3, with D unresolved. This CDR3 comprises 15 residues. V lost 2 bases and J 0 bases, leaving 8 bases between the germline ends. The germline CDR1 and CDR2 sequences are SGHVS and FQNEAQ. This CDR3 reads CASSLPDLSGNTIYF. In nucleotides, the CDR3 is TGTGCCAGCAGCTTACCGGACCTCTCTGGAAACACCATATATTTT. The whole variable domain, remainder taken from reference TRBV7-8 and TRBJ1-3, is GAGVSQSPRYKVAKRGQDVALRCDPISGHVSLFWYQQALGQGPEFLTYFQNEAQLDKSGLPSDRFFAERPEGSVSTLKIQRTQQEDSAVYLCASSLPDLSGNTIYFGEGSWLTVV.

The chain carries TRBV28 and TRBJ2-1, with 11 bases matching TRBD2. The CDR3 has 18 residues. V gave up 3 bases and J gave up 11 bases; unmatched junction bases: 18. Germline CDR1 is MDHEN and CDR2 is SYDVKM. The CDR3 bases are TGTGCCAGCAGTTTTACTAGCGGGAGTTATAGGGGAGAGGATAAGCAGTTCTTC. Amino acid sequence: CASSFTSGSYRGEDKQFF.

The gene calls are TRBV2 and TRBJ1-2; no firm D call. The CDR3 consists of 13 residues. The V end lost 7 bases, the J end lost 8 bases, and 17 bases lay between the germline ends. Germline loops: CDR1 SNHLY, CDR2 FYNNEI. The CDR3 spells CASMGFLGNGYTF. The CDR3, as DNA: TGTGCCAGCATGGGGTTCCTGGGGAACGGCTACACCTTC.

V usage is TRBV6-7 and J usage is TRBJ2-7; D unclear. The DNA end is more similar to TRBJ2-1, so the J call may be wrong. TRBV6-7 is an ORF, and what it does is uncertain. The CDR3 length is 14 residues. The CDR3 region has the DNA TGTGCCAGCAGTTACTCTGTGGGCAACAATGAGCAGTTCTTC. Translation: CASSYSVGNNEQFF.

This clonotype was counted only a few times. V and J are TRBV28 and TRBJ2-7; the match to TRBD1 covers 10 bases. The CDR3 length is 16 residues. V lost 6 bases, J lost 6 bases, and 14 bases stayed unmatched. Germline lookup yields CDR1 MDHEN and CDR2 SYDVKM. The CDR3 DNA reads TGTGCCAGCAGGCGGGACAGGGGTCCCGTCTCTACCGAGCAGTACTTC. Its translation is CASRRDRGPVSTEQYF.

The chain links TRBV10-3 to TRBJ2-7; 8 positions agree with TRBD2. This CDR3 is 12 amino acids long. The V segment lost 10 bases and the J segment 3 bases; nucleotides outside the gene matches: 5. CDR1 and CDR2 from the germline V gene are ENHRY and SYGVKD. CDR3 in amino acids: CATGGLGYEQYF. CDR3 nucleotides: TGTGCCACCGGGGGACTAGGCTACGAGCAGTACTTC.

The chain is built from TRBV7-9 and TRBJ1-2, with D unresolved. CDR1 and CDR2 (germline): SEHNR, FQNEAQ (reference sequence). The CDR3 consists of 14 residues. V shed 0 bases and J shed 6 bases, with 11 bases lying between them. This chain's CDR3 is CASSLALAGDGYTF. The CDR3 DNA is TGTGCCAGCAGCTTAGCGCTGGCCGGTGATGGCTACACCTTC.

This clonotype was recorded a few times. The chain combines TRBV29-1 with TRBJ1-2; D may be TRBD1 (6 bases). Trimming removed 5 bases from V and 4 bases from J, with 17 bases in between. Germline lookup yields CDR1 SQVTM and CDR2 ANQGSEA. This CDR3 contains 14 residues. CDR3: CSVPLTGLSYGYTF. The CDR3 DNA reads as TGCAGCGTTCCCCTGACAGGTCTGTCCTATGGCTACACCTTC.

The V and J genes are TRBV4-1 and TRBJ2-7, with TRBD2 identical over 8 bases. Germline trimming cut 3 bases from V and 6 bases from J; bases unmatched to any gene: 13. CDR1 is MGHRA, CDR2 YSYEKL, per germline. CDR3 length equals 16 residues. CDR3 DNA sequence: TGCGCCAGCAGCCAGACCCGGGGGGGTAGCTCGCCCGAGCAGTACTTC. Amino acids: CASSQTRGGSSPEQYF.

On this clonotype itself: One end of the junction fails to match germline, which may point to a read error. CDR3 bases: TGTGCCATCAGTTACAAGGGAGGCTACGAGCAGTACTTC. Translated, it gives CAISYKGGYEQYF. The chain combines TRBV6-5 with TRBJ2-7; D perhaps matches TRBD2 (6 bases). From germline, CDR1 is MNHEY and CDR2 SVGAGI. This CDR3 is 13 amino acids long.

This clonotype was found a few times. V is TRBV12-5 and J is TRBJ2-5, with D hard to call. Germline loops: CDR1 LGHNT, CDR2 FRNRAP. The CDR3 runs 11 residues. V lost 5 bases, J lost 5 bases, and 6 bases lay in between. Here the CDR3 DNA reads TGTGCTAGTGGTAAAGTGGAGACCCAGTACTTC. Translated: CASGKVETQYF.

J is TRBJ1-1 and V is TRBV6-1; 9 nucleotides agree with TRBD1. This CDR3 region has 16 residues. V was clipped by 5 bases and J by 11 bases; unmatched bases: 18. Per the germline V gene, CDR1 is MNHNS and CDR2 is SASEGT. CDR3 amino acids: CASSYPGGTGSPMAFF. The DNA of the CDR3 is TGTGCCAGCAGTTACCCCGGTGGGACAGGGTCCCCGATGGCTTTCTTT.